A single sample is the source of the 8 T cell receptor beta chains below, sequenced in a study of T cells after yellow fever vaccination. TCRdb ran MiXCR on the 5' RACE reads and lists one entry per CDR3 protein. The repertoire has roughly 140,000 distinct CDR3 sequences, approximately 7.7% of them found once; the top ten carry roughly 0.76%. Specimen: CD4+ T cells sorted from PBMCs, collected 5 days after the yellow fever booster vaccination. The receptors derive from a man under 40 who received the YFV17D yellow fever vaccine.

This clonotype was found many times. V gene TRBV29-1 combines with J gene TRBJ1-5; a weak D match, TRBD1 (6 bases). Trimming shortened V by 4 bases and J by 5 bases, and 12 bases separated the two germline ends. The CDR3 is 13 residues long. Germline assignment: CDR1 SQVTM and CDR2 ANQGSEA. Here the CDR3 reads CSVADRLDQPQHF. CDR3 nucleotides: TGCAGCGTTGCGGACAGATTAGATCAGCCCCAGCATTTT.

This clonotype turned up a few times. This sequence joins TRBV1 and TRBJ1-2. TRBV1 is listed as a pseudogene. The CDR3 runs 12 residues. The CDR3 spells CTSSQYIYGYTF. The CDR3 region has the DNA TGCACCAGCAGCCAATATATCTATGGCTACACCTTC.

This clonotype came up many times. V is TRBV20-1 and J is TRBJ2-5; D perhaps matches TRBD2 (5 bases). This CDR3 region has 15 residues. Germline lookup yields CDR1 DFQATT and CDR2 SNEGSKA (reference sequence). V was cut by 2 bases and J by 2 bases, with 15 bases left in between. The CDR3 nucleotides are TGCAGTGCTAGACCGGAGGTTGGTTGGCAAGAGACCCAGTACTTC. As protein: CSARPEVGWQETQYF.

This clonotype appeared many times. This chain joins TRBV29-1 and TRBJ2-3, with 16 positions matching TRBD2. Germline CDR1 and CDR2: SQVTM and ANQGSEA. V lost 4 bases to trimming and J lost 0 bases; unmatched junction nucleotides: 7. The CDR3 has 18 amino acids. This CDR3 reads CSVGGLAGGPRSTDTQYF. CDR3 bases: TGCAGCGTTGGGGGACTAGCGGGAGGGCCTCGTAGCACAGATACGCAGTATTTT.

Note on this clonotype: With a much larger clone just one base away, this may be a read error. The chain links TRBV29-1 to TRBJ2-1, with 7 nucleotides matching TRBD2. Germline lookup yields CDR1 SQVTM and CDR2 ANQGSEA. V shed 4 bases, J shed 10 bases, and the junction held 10 bases outside the gene matches. The CDR3 has 13 amino acids. The CDR3 spells CSVGEGPAREQFF. The CDR3, as DNA: TGCAGCGTTGGGGAGGGACCGGCCAGAGAGCAGTTCTTC.

This clonotype occurred many times. The chain combines TRBV7-2 with TRBJ1-5, with D possibly matching TRBD1 (6 bases). Germline V gives CDR1 SGHTA, CDR2 FQGNSA. The germline V and J ends were trimmed by 5 bases and 4 bases, with 12 bases remaining between them. CDR3 length: 14 amino acids. For the CDR3, the DNA is TGTGCCAGCAGCCGGGACACCTCGAATCAGCCCCAGCATTTT. This sequence encodes CASSRDTSNQPQHF.

This clonotype came up many times. The genes are TRBV5-6 and TRBJ2-7, with 9 bases matching TRBD1. Germline V lookup: CDR1 SGHDT, CDR2 YYEEEE. V was pared by 4 bases and J by 9 bases, with 17 bases of the junction left unmatched. This CDR3 contains 16 residues. The CDR3 reads CASSTPTTGTGLGQYF. The CDR3 DNA reads TGTGCCAGCAGCACCCCAACTACCGGGACAGGGCTTGGGCAGTACTTC. Filled out from reference TRBV5-6 and TRBJ2-7, the complete variable domain reads DAGVTQSPTHLIKTRGQQVTLRCSPKSGHDTVSWYQQALGQGPQFIFQYYEEEERQRGNFPDRFSGHQFPNYSSELNVNALLLGDSALYLCASSTPTTGTGLGQYFGPGTRLTVT.

In this sample, this clonotype turned up many times. The J gene is TRBJ2-7, the V gene TRBV14; TRBD2 matches 10 bases. Per the germline V gene, CDR1 is SGHDN and CDR2 is FVKESK. Germline trimming cut 8 bases from V and 5 bases from J; bases unmatched to any gene: 6. This CDR3 spans 13 amino acids. The DNA for the CDR3 is TGTGCCAGCTCCTTAGCGGGAGGAAACGAGCAGTACTTC. Translated, it gives CASSLAGGNEQYF.